This T cell receptor (beta chain) is drawn from a study of T cells in Graves' hyperthyroidism and ophthalmopathy. This clonotype has at least ten counts. After removal of 7 bases from V and 6 bases from J, the junction contained 6 bases not matched to a gene. Germline values: CDR1 KGHDR, CDR2 SFDVKD. CDR3 length: 14 amino acids. RNA transcripts provided the source from which TCR beta CDR3 regions were amplified. With the HTBI primer set, the TCR CDR3 went through a first round of RT-PCR. One entry per CDR3 protein results from TCRdb running MiXCR on the multiplex PCR reads. The table has 700,000 to 850,000 distinct CDR3 sequences, roughly 32% seen once.

The origin of this receptor is a woman between 40 and 50 years old with Graves' hyperthyroidism. This chain links TRBV24-1 with TRBJ2-2; 8 bases align to TRBD1. The sample consisted of blood. The CDR3 is CATRDAQGAGELFF. In DNA, the CDR3 is TGTGCCACCAGGGACGCACAGGGGGCCGGGGAGCTGTTTTTT.